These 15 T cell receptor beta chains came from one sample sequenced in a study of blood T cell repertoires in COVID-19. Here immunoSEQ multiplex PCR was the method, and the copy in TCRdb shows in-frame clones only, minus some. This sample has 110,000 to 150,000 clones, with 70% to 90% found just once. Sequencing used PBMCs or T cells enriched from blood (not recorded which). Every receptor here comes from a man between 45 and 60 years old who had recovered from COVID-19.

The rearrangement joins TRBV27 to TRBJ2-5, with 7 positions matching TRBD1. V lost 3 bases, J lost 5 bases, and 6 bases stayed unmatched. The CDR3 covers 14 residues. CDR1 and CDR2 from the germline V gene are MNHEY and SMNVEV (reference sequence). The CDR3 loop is CASSFTGAGETQYF. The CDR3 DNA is TGTGCCAGCAGTTTCACAGGGGCGGGTGAGACCCAGTACTTC.

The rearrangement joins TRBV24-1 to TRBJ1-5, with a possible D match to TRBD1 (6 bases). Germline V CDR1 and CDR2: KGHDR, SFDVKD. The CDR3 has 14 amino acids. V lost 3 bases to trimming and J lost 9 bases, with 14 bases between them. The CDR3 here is CATSDRQGSSPQHF. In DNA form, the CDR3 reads TGTGCCACCAGTGATCGCCAGGGGAGTTCGCCCCAGCATTTT.

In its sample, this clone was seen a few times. The CDR3 nucleotides read TGTGCCAGTAGTATAGATCTCAGGACAGACCCTTCCTACGAGCAGTACGTC. It yields the protein CASSIDLRTDPSYEQYV. This chain links TRBV19 with TRBJ2-7; maybe TRBD1 (6 bases). V shed 0 bases and J shed 1 base, with 16 bases lying between them. The CDR3 totals 17 residues. From germline, CDR1 is LNHDA and CDR2 SQIVND (reference sequence).

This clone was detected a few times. The chain's CDR3 is CSVEKGQGASYNEQFF. CDR3 DNA: TGCAGCGTTGAAAAAGGACAGGGGGCATCCTACAATGAGCAGTTCTTC. The rearrangement links TRBV29-1 to TRBJ2-1; 11 bases map to TRBD1. This CDR3 contains 16 residues. V shed 2 bases, J shed 1 base, and the junction held 4 bases outside the gene matches. The germline gives CDR1 SQVTM, CDR2 ANQGSEA.

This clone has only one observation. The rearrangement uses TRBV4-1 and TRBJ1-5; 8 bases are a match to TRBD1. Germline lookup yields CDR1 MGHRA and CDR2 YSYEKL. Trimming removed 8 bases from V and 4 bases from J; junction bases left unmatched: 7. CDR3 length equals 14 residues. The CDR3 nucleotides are TGCGCCAGCGCCCAGGGGGCGAGTAATCAGCCCCAGCATTTT. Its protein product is CASAQGASNQPQHF.

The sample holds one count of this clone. The DNA of the CDR3 is TGTGCCAGCGGCGGTCCTTCGTCTAGCACAGATACGCAGTATTTT. Translating it yields CASGGPSSSTDTQYF. The chain carries TRBV21-1 and TRBJ2-3; TRBD2 was called by the table and not checked on the DNA. TRBV21-1 is a listed pseudogene. The CDR3 is made up of 15 amino acids.

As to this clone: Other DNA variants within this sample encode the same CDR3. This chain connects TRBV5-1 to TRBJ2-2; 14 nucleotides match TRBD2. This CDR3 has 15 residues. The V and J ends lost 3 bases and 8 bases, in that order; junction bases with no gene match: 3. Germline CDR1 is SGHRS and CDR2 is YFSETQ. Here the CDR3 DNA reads TGCGCCAGCAGCTGGACTAGCGGGAGGTCTGGGGAGCTGTTTTTT. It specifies CASSWTSGRSGELFF.

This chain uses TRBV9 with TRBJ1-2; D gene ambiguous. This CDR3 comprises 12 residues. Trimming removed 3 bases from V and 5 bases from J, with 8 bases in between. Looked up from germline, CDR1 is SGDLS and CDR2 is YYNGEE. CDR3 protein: CASSGLGYGYTF. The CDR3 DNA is TGTGCCAGCAGCGGACTAGGTTATGGCTACACCTTC.

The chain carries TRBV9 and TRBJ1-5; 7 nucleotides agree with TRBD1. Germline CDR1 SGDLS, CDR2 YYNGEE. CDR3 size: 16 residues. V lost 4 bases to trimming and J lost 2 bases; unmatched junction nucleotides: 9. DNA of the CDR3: TGTGCCAGCAGCCCTCAGGCAGGGGGTGGCAATCAGCCCCAGCATTTT. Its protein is CASSPQAGGGNQPQHF.

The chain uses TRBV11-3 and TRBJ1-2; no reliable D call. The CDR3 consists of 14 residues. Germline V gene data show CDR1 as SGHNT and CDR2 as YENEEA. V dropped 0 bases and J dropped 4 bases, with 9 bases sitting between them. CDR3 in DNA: TGTGCCAGCAGCTTAGAAACAGCCATCTATGGCTACACCTTC. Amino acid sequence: CASSLETAIYGYTF.

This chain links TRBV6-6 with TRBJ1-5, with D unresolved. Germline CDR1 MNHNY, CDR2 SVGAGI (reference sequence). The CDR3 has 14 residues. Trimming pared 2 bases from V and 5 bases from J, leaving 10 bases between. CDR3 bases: TGTGCCAGCAGTTACGACACACAGTATCAGCCCCAGCATTTT. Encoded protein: CASSYDTQYQPQHF.

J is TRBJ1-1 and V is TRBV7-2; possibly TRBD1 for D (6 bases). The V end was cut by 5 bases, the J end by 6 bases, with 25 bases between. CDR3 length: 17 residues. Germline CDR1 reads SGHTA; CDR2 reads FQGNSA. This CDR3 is CASSPPTGSRGSAEAFF. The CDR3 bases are TGTGCCAGCAGCCCTCCGACAGGTTCGAGGGGGAGTGCTGAAGCTTTCTTT.

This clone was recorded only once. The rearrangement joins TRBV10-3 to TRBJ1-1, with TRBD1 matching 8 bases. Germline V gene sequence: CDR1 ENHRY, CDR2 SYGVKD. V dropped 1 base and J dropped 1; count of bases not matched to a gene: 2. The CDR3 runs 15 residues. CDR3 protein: CAISEFGQGNTEAFF. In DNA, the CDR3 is TGTGCCATCAGTGAGTTCGGACAGGGGAACACTGAAGCTTTCTTT.

For the CDR3, the DNA is TGTGCCAGCAGCCAATCCTCCTCGACAGGGTGGGAGACCCAGTACTTC. It yields the protein CASSQSSSTGWETQYF. The J gene is TRBJ2-5, the V gene TRBV7-3, with 7 bases identical to TRBD1. CDR1 and CDR2 from the germline V gene are SGHTA and FQGTGA. Trimming cost V 5 bases and J 5 bases; bases outside gene matches: 14. The CDR3 is 16 residues long.

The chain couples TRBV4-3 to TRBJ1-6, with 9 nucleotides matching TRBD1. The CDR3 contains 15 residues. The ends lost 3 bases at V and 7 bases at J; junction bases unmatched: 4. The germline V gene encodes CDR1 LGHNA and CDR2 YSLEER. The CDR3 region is CASSHQGQGNSPLHF. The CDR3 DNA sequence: TGCGCCAGCAGCCACCAGGGACAGGGAAATTCACCCCTCCACTTT.